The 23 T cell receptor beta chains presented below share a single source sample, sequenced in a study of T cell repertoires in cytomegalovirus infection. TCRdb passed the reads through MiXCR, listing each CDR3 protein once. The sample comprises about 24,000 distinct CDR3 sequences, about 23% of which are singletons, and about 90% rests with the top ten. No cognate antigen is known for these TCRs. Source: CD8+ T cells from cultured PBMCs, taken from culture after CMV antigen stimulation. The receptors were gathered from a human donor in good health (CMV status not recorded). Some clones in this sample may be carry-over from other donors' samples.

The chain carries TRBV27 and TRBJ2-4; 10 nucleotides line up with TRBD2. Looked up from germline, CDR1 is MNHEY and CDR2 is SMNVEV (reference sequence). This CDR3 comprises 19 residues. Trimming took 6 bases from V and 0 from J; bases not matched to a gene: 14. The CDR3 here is CASRILAGPPGPAKNIQYF. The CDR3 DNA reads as TGTGCCAGCAGAATACTAGCGGGGCCCCCAGGACCAGCCAAAAACATTCAGTACTTC.

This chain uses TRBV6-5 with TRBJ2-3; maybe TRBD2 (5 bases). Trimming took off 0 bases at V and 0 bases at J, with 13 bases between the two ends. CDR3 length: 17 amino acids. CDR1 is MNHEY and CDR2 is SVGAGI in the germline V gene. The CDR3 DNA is TGTGCCAGCAGTTACTCGGGCCTGACTACGAGCACAGATACGCAGTATTTT. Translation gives CASSYSGLTTSTDTQYF.

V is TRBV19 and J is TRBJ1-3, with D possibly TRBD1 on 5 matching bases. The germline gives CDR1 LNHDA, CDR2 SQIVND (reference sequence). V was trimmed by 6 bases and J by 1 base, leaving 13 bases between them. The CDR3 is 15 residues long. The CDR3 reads CASSQFRGSGNTIYF. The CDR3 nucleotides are TGTGCCAGTAGCCAGTTTAGGGGATCTGGAAACACCATATATTTT.

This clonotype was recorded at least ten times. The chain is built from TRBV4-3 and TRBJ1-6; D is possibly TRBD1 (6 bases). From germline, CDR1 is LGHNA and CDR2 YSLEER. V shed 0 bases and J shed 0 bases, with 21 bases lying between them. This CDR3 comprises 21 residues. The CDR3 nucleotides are TGCGCCAGCAGCCAAGATCGGGCCCGGGACATATCGTCCTCCTATAATTCACCCCTCCACTTT. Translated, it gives CASSQDRARDISSSYNSPLHF.

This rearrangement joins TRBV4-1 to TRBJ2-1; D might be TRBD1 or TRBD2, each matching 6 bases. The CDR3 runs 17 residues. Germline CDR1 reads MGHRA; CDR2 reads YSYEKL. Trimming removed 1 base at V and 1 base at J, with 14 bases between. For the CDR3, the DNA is TGCGCCAGCAGCCAAGGGACACAGGGAGGATCCTACAATGAGCAGTTCTTC. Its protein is CASSQGTQGGSYNEQFF.

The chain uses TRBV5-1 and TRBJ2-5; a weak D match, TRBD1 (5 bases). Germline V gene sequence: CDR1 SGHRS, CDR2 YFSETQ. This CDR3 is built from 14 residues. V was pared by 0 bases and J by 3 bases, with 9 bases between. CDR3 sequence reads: CASSLDRLEETQYF. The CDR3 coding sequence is TGCGCCAGCAGCTTGGACAGGCTAGAAGAGACCCAGTACTTC.

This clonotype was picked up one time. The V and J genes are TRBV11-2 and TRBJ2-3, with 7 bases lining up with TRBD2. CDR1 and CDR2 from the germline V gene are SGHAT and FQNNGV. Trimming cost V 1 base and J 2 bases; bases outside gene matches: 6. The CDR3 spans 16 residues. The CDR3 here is CASSLVRGSTTDTQYF. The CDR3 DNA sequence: TGTGCCAGCAGCTTAGTACGCGGGAGTACCACAGATACGCAGTATTTT.

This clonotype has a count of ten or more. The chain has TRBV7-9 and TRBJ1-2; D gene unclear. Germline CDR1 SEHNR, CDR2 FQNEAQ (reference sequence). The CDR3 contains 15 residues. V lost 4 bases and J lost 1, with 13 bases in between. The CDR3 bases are TGTGCCAGCAGCTCCGGGATACAATTTAACTATGGCTACACCTTC. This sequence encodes CASSSGIQFNYGYTF.

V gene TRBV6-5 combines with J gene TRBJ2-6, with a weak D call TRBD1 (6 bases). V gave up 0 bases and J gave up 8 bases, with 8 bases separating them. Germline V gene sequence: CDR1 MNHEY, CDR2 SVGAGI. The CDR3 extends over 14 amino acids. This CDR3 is CASSYSQGSNVLTF. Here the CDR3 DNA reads TGTGCCAGCAGTTACTCTCAGGGGTCCAACGTCCTGACTTTC.

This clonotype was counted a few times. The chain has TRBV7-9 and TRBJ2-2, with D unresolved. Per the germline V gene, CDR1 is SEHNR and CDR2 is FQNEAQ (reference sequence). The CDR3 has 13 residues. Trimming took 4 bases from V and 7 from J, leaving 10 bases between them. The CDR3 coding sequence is TGTGCCAGCAGCTCCCCTTTAGGCGGGGAGCTGTTTTTT. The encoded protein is CASSSPLGGELFF.

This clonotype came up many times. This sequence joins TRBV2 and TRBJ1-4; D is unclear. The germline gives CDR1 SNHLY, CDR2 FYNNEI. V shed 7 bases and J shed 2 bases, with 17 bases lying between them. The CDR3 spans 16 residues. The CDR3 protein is CASNGREGRTNEKLFF. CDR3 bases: TGTGCCAGCAATGGGAGAGAAGGGCGCACTAATGAAAAACTGTTTTTT.

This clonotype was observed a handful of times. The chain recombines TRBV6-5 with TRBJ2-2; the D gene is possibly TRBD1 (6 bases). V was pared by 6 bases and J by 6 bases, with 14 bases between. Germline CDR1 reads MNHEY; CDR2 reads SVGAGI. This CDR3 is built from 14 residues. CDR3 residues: CASSTSQGSGELFF. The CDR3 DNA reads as TGTGCCAGCAGCACTTCACAGGGCTCCGGGGAGCTGTTTTTT.

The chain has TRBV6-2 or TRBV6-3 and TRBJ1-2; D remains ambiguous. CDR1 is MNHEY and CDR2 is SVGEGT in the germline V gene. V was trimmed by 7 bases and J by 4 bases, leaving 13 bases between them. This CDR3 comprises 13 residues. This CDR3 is CASTTSRGYGYTF. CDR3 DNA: TGTGCCAGCACAACGAGTCGGGGCTATGGCTACACCTTC.

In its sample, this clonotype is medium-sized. CDR3 region: CASSQEPDDSYNEQFF. CDR3 coding DNA: TGCGCCAGCAGCCAAGAGCCAGACGATTCCTACAATGAGCAGTTCTTC. The chain carries TRBV4-3 and TRBJ2-1, with no clear D. Trimming cost V 0 bases and J 1 base, with 10 bases left between them. This CDR3 spans 16 amino acids. Germline values: CDR1 LGHNA, CDR2 YSLEER.

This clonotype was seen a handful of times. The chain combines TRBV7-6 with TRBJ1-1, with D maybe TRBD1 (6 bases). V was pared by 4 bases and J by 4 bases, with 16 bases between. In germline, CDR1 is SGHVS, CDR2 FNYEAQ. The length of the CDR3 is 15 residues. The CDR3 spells CASSSWTDSGTEAFF. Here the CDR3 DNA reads TGTGCCAGCAGCTCTTGGACAGATTCGGGCACTGAAGCTTTCTTT.

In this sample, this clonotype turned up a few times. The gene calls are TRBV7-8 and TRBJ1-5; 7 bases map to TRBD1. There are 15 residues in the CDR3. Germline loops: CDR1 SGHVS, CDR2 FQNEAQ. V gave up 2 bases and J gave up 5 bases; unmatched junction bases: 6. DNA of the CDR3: TGTGCCAGCAGCTTATCCGGGACAGAGGATCAGCCCCAGCATTTT. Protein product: CASSLSGTEDQPQHF. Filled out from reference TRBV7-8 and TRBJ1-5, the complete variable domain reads GAGVSQSPRYKVAKRGQDVALRCDPISGHVSLFWYQQALGQGPEFLTYFQNEAQLDKSGLPSDRFFAERPEGSVSTLKIQRTQQEDSAVYLCASSLSGTEDQPQHFGDGTRLSIL.

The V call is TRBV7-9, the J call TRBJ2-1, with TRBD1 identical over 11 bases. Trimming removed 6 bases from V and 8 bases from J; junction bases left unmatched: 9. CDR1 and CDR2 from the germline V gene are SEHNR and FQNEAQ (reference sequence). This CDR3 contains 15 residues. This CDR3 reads CASSAGQGAGDEQFF. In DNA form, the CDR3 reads TGTGCCAGCAGTGCAGGACAGGGGGCTGGGGATGAGCAGTTCTTC.

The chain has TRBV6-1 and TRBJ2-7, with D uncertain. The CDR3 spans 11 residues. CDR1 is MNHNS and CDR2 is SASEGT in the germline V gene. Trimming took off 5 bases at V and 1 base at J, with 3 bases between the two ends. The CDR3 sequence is CASSWSYEQYF. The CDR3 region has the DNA TGTGCCAGCAGTTGGTCCTACGAGCAGTACTTC.

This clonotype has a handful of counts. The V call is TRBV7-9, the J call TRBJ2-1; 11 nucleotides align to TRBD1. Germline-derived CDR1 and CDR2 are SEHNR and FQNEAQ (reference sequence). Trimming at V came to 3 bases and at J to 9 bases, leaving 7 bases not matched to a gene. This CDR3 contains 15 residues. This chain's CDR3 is CASSFPGQGGSEQFF. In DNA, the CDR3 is TGTGCCAGCAGCTTCCCGGGACAGGGGGGTTCTGAGCAGTTCTTC.

The DNA of the CDR3 is TGTGCCAGTAGTAAAGGCTATGAGGGAGAGACCCAGTACTTC. Translated, it gives CASSKGYEGETQYF. The chain combines TRBV19 with TRBJ2-5, with D possibly being TRBD2 (5 bases). The CDR3 totals 14 residues. From germline, CDR1 is LNHDA and CDR2 SQIVND (reference sequence). V lost 4 bases and J 4 bases, leaving 13 bases between the germline ends.

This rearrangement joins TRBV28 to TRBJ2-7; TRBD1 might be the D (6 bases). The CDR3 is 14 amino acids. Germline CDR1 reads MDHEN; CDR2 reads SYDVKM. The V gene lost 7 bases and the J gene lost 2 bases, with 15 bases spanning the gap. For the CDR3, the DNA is TGTGCCAGCATACACAGGGTGTTCCCCTACGAGCAGTACTTC. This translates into CASIHRVFPYEQYF.

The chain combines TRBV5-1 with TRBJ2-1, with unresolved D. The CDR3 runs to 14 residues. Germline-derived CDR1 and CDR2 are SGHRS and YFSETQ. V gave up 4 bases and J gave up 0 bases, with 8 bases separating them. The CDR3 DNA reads TGCGCCAGCAGCCGTAGTCCCTCCTACAATGAGCAGTTCTTC. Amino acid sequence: CASSRSPSYNEQFF.

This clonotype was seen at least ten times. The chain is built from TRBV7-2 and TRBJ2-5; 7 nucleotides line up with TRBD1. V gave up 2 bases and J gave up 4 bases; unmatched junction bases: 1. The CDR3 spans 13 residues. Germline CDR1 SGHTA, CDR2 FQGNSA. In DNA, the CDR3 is TGTGCCAGCAGCTTAAACAGGGGAGAGACCCAGTACTTC. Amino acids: CASSLNRGETQYF.